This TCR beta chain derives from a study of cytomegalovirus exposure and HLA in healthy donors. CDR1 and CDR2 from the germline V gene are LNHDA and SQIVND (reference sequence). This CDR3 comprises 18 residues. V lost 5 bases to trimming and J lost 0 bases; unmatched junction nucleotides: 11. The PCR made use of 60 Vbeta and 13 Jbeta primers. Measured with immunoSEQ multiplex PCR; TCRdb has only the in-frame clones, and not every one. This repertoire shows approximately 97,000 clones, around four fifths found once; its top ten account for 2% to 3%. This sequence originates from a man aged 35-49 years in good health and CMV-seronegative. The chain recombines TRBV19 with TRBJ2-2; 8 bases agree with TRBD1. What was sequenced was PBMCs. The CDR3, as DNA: TGTGCCAGTAGTCCGGACAGGGTTAGGCCCGCGAACACCGGGGAGCTGTTTTTT. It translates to CASSPDRVRPANTGELFF.